Shown below are 6 T cell receptor beta chains from a single sample sequenced in a study of CD8 T cells in ankylosing spondylitis. Study findings and constraints: Made up of eight highly homologous variants, a TCR beta motif appeared characteristic of ankylosing spondylitis blood.

These receptors' targets are unknown. TCRdb passed the 5' RACE reads through MiXCR, listing each CDR3 protein once. The table records roughly 370,000 distinct CDR3 sequences, 20% to 25% of them present only once. The sequencing sample was made of blood, either unsorted or a sorted T cell fraction (not recorded which). The receptor source for this set is a male donor with ankylosing spondylitis.

The J gene is TRBJ2-7, the V gene TRBV5-1, with 8 positions matching TRBD2. The CDR3 loop spans 15 amino acids. Germline V CDR1 and CDR2: SGHRS, YFSETQ. The V and J ends lost 3 bases and 4 bases, in that order; junction bases with no gene match: 9. In nucleotides, the CDR3 is TGCGCCAGCAGCTCTGGGGGACTAGAGGTTTACGAGCAGTACTTC. It translates to CASSSGGLEVYEQYF. Combining the CDR3 with reference TRBV5-1 and TRBJ2-7 gives the whole variable domain KAGVTQTPRYLIKTRGQQVTLSCSPISGHRSVSWYQQTPGQGLQFLFEYFSETQRNKGNFPGRFSGRQFSNSRSEMNVSTLELGDSALYLCASSSGGLEVYEQYFGPGTRLTVT.

The rearrangement uses TRBV19 and TRBJ2-3; D may be TRBD2 (5 bases). V was pared by 3 bases and J by 4 bases, with 14 bases between. This CDR3 is built from 15 residues. Per the germline V gene, CDR1 is LNHDA and CDR2 is SQIVND (reference sequence). CDR3 DNA: TGTGCCAGTAGTATCCGGGTAGGGAGCTCAGATACGCAGTATTTT. It yields the protein CASSIRVGSSDTQYF.

The V and J genes are TRBV6-2 or TRBV6-3 and TRBJ2-2; tentatively, D is TRBD1 (6 bases). The CDR3 spans 14 residues. Trimming took off 6 bases at V and 6 bases at J, with 14 bases between the two ends. Germline CDR1 MNHEY, CDR2 SVGEGT. The CDR3 is CASSRNRVAGELFF. DNA of the CDR3: TGTGCCAGCAGCAGAAACAGGGTGGCCGGGGAGCTGTTTTTT.

This clonotype was detected a few times. This chain connects TRBV19 to TRBJ2-1; 13 bases line up with TRBD2. Germline loops: CDR1 LNHDA, CDR2 SQIVND (reference sequence). The length of the CDR3 is 16 residues. With V trimmed by 7 bases and J by 8 bases, 11 bases remained unmatched. CDR3: CASTGVGTSGIYEQFF. CDR3 coding DNA: TGTGCCAGTACCGGTGTAGGGACTAGCGGGATCTATGAGCAGTTCTTC.

The sample holds a few counts of this clonotype. The chain combines TRBV5-1 with TRBJ2-3; unclear D gene. Trimming cost V 0 bases and J 2 bases, with 4 bases left between them. Germline CDR1 is SGHRS and CDR2 is YFSETQ. This CDR3 comprises 13 residues. In DNA, the CDR3 is TGCGCCAGCAGCTTGGGGTTCACAGATACGCAGTATTTT. Amino acids: CASSLGFTDTQYF. The complete variable domain, with remaining parts taken from reference TRBV5-1 and TRBJ2-3, reads KAGVTQTPRYLIKTRGQQVTLSCSPISGHRSVSWYQQTPGQGLQFLFEYFSETQRNKGNFPGRFSGRQFSNSRSEMNVSTLELGDSALYLCASSLGFTDTQYFGPGTRLTVL.

V gene TRBV7-2 combines with J gene TRBJ2-4; D possibly corresponds to TRBD2 (6 bases). Trimming pared 0 bases from V and 6 bases from J, leaving 9 bases between. This CDR3 is 14 amino acids long. Germline-derived CDR1 and CDR2 are SGHTA and FQGNSA. The CDR3 is CASSLAMEGNIQYF. The CDR3, as DNA: TGTGCCAGCAGCTTAGCTATGGAGGGAAACATTCAGTACTTC.